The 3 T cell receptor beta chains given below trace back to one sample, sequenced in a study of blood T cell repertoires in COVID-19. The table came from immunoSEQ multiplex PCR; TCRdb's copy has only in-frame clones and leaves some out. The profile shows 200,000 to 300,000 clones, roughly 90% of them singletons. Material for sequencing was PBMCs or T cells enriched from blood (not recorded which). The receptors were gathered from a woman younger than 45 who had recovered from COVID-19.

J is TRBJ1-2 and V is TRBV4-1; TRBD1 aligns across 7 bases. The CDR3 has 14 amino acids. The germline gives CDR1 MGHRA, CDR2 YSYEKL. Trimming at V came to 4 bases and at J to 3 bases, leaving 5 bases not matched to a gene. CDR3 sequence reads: CASSLPQGHYGYTF. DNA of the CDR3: TGCGCCAGCAGCCTTCCACAGGGGCACTATGGCTACACCTTC.

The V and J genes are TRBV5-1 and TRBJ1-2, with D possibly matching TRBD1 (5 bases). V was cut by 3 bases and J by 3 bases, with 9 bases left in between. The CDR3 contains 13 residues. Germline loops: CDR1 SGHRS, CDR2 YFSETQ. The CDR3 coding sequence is TGCGCCAGCAGCTCGATAGGGGACTATGGCTACACCTTC. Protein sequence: CASSSIGDYGYTF.

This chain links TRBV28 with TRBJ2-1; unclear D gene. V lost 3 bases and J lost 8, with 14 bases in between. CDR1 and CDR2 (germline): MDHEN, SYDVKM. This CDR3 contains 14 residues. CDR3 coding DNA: TGTGCCAGCAGTTTTTCTATCCGCCTCCATGAGCAGTTCTTC. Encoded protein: CASSFSIRLHEQFF.